These T cell receptor beta chains were read from a single sample in a study of a mutant IDH1 vaccine in newly diagnosed glioma. What these receptors recognize is not known. The table came from immunoSEQ multiplex PCR; TCRdb's copy has only in-frame clones and leaves some out. The repertoire holds tens of thousands of clones, with under 95% as singletons. Sequenced material: PBMCs, taken from a glioma patient whose treatment included an IDH1 peptide vaccine. These receptor sequences come from a man aged 50 or older with glioma. Both conserved end residues are part of each CDR3. The order of the fields is D gene, J gene, CDR3 length, clone size, V gene, CDR3 DNA, CDR3 protein. The D gene is left open where the match is weak. Size is stated for part of the rows, as once, few or many counts, or as a class when the clone is expanded.

D: .
J: TRBJ1-1
length: 15
size: .
V: TRBV5-1
DNA: TGCGCCAGCAGCTTGGAGGCGGCCATGAACACTGAAGCTTTCTTT
CDR3: CASSLEAAMNTEAFF

D: .
J: TRBJ2-5
length: 14
size: .
V: TRBV7-2
DNA: TGTGCCAGCAGGGAGGGAACTAGCCAAGAGACCCAGTACTTC
CDR3: CASREGTSQETQYF

D: .
J: TRBJ1-4
length: 13
size: .
V: TRBV7-2
DNA: TGTGCCAGCAGCTCCCCCGGTGGTGAAAAACTGTTTTTT
CDR3: CASSSPGGEKLFF

D: .
J: TRBJ2-6
length: 14
size: .
V: TRBV7-6
DNA: TGTGCCAGCAGCTTCGGGTGGGGGGCCAACGTCCTGACTTTC
CDR3: CASSFGWGANVLTF

D: TRBD2
J: TRBJ2-3
length: 15
size: .
V: TRBV5-1
DNA: TGCGCCAGCAGCGTGAATAGCGGGAGAGGAGATACGCAGTATTTT
CDR3: CASSVNSGRGDTQYF

D: .
J: TRBJ1-1
length: 11
size: .
V: TRBV29-1
DNA: TGCAGCGTTGAGACAGGCAACGGAGCTTTCTTT
CDR3: CSVETGNGAFF

D: .
J: TRBJ2-1
length: 14
size: .
V: TRBV2
DNA: TGTGCCAGCAATCTCATGGGCTCCTACAATGAGCAGTTCTTC
CDR3: CASNLMGSYNEQFF

D: TRBD1
J: TRBJ1-1
length: 16
size: .
V: TRBV5-4
DNA: TGTGCCAGCAGCTTGGGACAGGGGGCCCGTCGCACTGAAGCTTTCTTT
CDR3: CASSLGQGARRTEAFF

D: TRBD1
J: TRBJ1-1
length: 15
size: .
V: TRBV7-9
DNA: TGTGCCAGCAGCGCCCGGACAGGGGGCAACACTGAAGCTTTCTTT
CDR3: CASSARTGGNTEAFF

D: .
J: TRBJ1-2
length: 19
size: .
V: TRBV7-9
DNA: TGTGCCAGCAGCCATCCGGTATTCGAACAGCCGAGGGCTAACTATGGCTACACCTTC
CDR3: CASSHPVFEQPRANYGYTF

D: TRBD1
J: TRBJ1-6
length: 16
size: .
V: TRBV7-2
DNA: TGTGCCAGCAGCTGGGGGGGACAGGGCCATAATTCACCCCTCCACTTT
CDR3: CASSWGGQGHNSPLHF

D: .
J: TRBJ1-2
length: 11
size: .
V: TRBV30
DNA: TGTGCCTGGGCCACTAACTATGGCTACACCTTC
CDR3: CAWATNYGYTF

D: TRBD2
J: TRBJ2-3
length: 18
size: .
V: TRBV19
DNA: TGTGCCAGTAGTACCCTCACTCGGACTAGGTGGGGCACAGATACGCAGTATTTT
CDR3: CASSTLTRTRWGTDTQYF

D: .
J: TRBJ1-1
length: 13
size: .
V: TRBV7-2
DNA: TGTGCCAGCAGCTCCCTGGGGGGCACTGAAGCTTTCTTT
CDR3: CASSSLGGTEAFF

D: TRBD2
J: TRBJ2-5
length: 15
size: .
V: TRBV28
DNA: TGTGCCAGCAGTTGGACTAGCGGGGGGGCCGTGACCCAGTACTTC
CDR3: CASSWTSGGAVTQYF

D: .
J: TRBJ1-2
length: 15
size: .
V: TRBV2
DNA: TGTGCCAGCAGTCCTAAAGGAGGACTACCCTATGGCTACACCTTC
CDR3: CASSPKGGLPYGYTF

D: .
J: TRBJ2-5
length: 14
size: .
V: TRBV5-6
DNA: TGTGCCAGCAGCTTGCGGGACGTAGGAGAGACCCAGTACTTC
CDR3: CASSLRDVGETQYF

D: TRBD1
J: TRBJ1-5
length: 16
size: .
V: TRBV6-5
DNA: TGTGCCAGCAGTTCTCGACAGGGGACTTTGAATCAGCCCCAGCATTTT
CDR3: CASSSRQGTLNQPQHF

D: .
J: TRBJ1-5
length: 18
size: .
V: TRBV5-8
DNA: TGTGCCAGCAGCTTGAGCCTGAGTGTGGGCTATAGCAATCAGCCCCAGCATTTT
CDR3: CASSLSLSVGYSNQPQHF

D: .
J: TRBJ1-4
length: 17
size: .
V: TRBV28
DNA: TGTGCCAGCAGTCCGTGGGGGAAAGGGGGACCCGATGAAAAACTGTTTTTT
CDR3: CASSPWGKGGPDEKLFF

D: .
J: TRBJ2-4
length: 13
size: .
V: TRBV29-1
DNA: TGCAGCGTTCAGGGGGGGGCCAAAAACATTCAGTACTTC
CDR3: CSVQGGAKNIQYF

D: .
J: TRBJ2-1
length: 17
size: .
V: TRBV7-3
DNA: TGTGCCAGCAGCCCTTGGCGGGGACCGACCATGGTCAATGAGCAGTTCTTC
CDR3: CASSPWRGPTMVNEQFF

D: TRBD1
J: TRBJ1-5
length: 15
size: .
V: TRBV6-5
DNA: TGTGCCAGCAGCCCCGACAGGGCTAGCAATCAGCCCCAGCATTTT
CDR3: CASSPDRASNQPQHF

D: .
J: TRBJ1-6
length: 15
size: .
V: TRBV4-3
DNA: TGCGCCAGCAGCCGAACCGGGAACAGCAATTCACCCCTCCACTTT
CDR3: CASSRTGNSNSPLHF

D: TRBD2
J: TRBJ2-5
length: 16
size: .
V: TRBV4-1
DNA: TGCGCCAGCAGCCAAGATAGCGGGGGGGCCCAAGAGACCCAGTACTTC
CDR3: CASSQDSGGAQETQYF

D: TRBD1
J: TRBJ1-2
length: 13
size: .
V: TRBV13
DNA: TGTGCCAGCAGCCGTCAGGGGGACTATGGCTACACCTTC
CDR3: CASSRQGDYGYTF

D: .
J: TRBJ2-1
length: 17
size: few
V: TRBV11-2
DNA: TGTGCCAGCACCACAAGCTTAGTGGGAGCGTCCTACAATGAGCAGTTCTTC
CDR3: CASTTSLVGASYNEQFF

D: .
J: TRBJ1-4
length: 13
size: .
V: TRBV5-4
DNA: TGTGCCAGCAGCTTGAGACTGAATGAAAAACTGTTTTTT
CDR3: CASSLRLNEKLFF

D: TRBD1
J: TRBJ2-7
length: 12
size: once
V: TRBV5-1
DNA: TGCGCCAGCAGCTCCCGACAGGGGGCGGAGTACTTC
CDR3: CASSSRQGAEYF

D: TRBD1
J: TRBJ2-2
length: 17
size: .
V: TRBV5-1
DNA: TGCGCCAGCAGCTTGGAGGCAGGGGGCGCGGGCACCGGGGAGCTGTTTTTT
CDR3: CASSLEAGGAGTGELFF

D: .
J: TRBJ1-6
length: 16
size: .
V: TRBV28
DNA: TGTGCCAGCAGTTTATACACAGGGAGCTATAATTCACCCCTCCACTTT
CDR3: CASSLYTGSYNSPLHF

D: TRBD2
J: TRBJ2-4
length: 15
size: .
V: TRBV4-2
DNA: TGTGCCGGCAGCCAAGAGGGGGGTGCGGGGGGCATTCAGTACTTC
CDR3: CAGSQEGGAGGIQYF

D: TRBD2
J: TRBJ2-3
length: 14
size: .
V: TRBV7-9
DNA: TGTGCCGGCTTAGCGGGGGGGAGCACAGATACGCAGTATTTT
CDR3: CAGLAGGSTDTQYF

D: .
J: TRBJ1-1
length: 15
size: .
V: TRBV7-9
DNA: TGTGCCAGCAGCTCACCGGGCGTCGCAACCACTGAAGCTTTCTTT
CDR3: CASSSPGVATTEAFF

D: .
J: TRBJ2-7
length: 12
size: .
V: TRBV28
DNA: TGTGCCAGCAGTACCCCGACCCTGACAACGCACTTC
CDR3: CASSTPTLTTHF

D: TRBD1
J: TRBJ1-2
length: 16
size: .
V: TRBV11-2
DNA: TGTGCCAGCAGCTTAGACTCCGGGACAGGCATCTATGGCTACACCTTC
CDR3: CASSLDSGTGIYGYTF

D: .
J: TRBJ2-3
length: 13
size: .
V: TRBV6-1
DNA: TGTGCCAGCGGACAAAGAGAGACAGATACGCAGTATTTT
CDR3: CASGQRETDTQYF

D: .
J: TRBJ2-2
length: 16
size: .
V: TRBV14
DNA: TGTGCCAGCAGCCCGTGGACTTCCGCGAACACCGGGGAGCTGTTTTTT
CDR3: CASSPWTSANTGELFF

D: .
J: TRBJ1-5
length: 14
size: .
V: TRBV4-1
DNA: TGCGCCAGCAGCCCATCCGACTCAGGTCAGCCCCAGCATTTT
CDR3: CASSPSDSGQPQHF

D: .
J: TRBJ1-2
length: 14
size: .
V: TRBV5-1
DNA: TGCGCCAGCAGCTCAGATCTAACAGGGCAAGGCTACACCTTC
CDR3: CASSSDLTGQGYTF

D: .
J: TRBJ2-7
length: 14
size: .
V: TRBV19
DNA: TGTGCCTCACAAGGGGTCACAGGGAACTACGAGCAGTACTTC
CDR3: CASQGVTGNYEQYF

D: .
J: TRBJ2-3
length: 15
size: once
V: TRBV7-9
DNA: TGTGCCAGCAGCCCCCCGGGGGTTTCGAGAGATACGCAGTATTTT
CDR3: CASSPPGVSRDTQYF

D: TRBD2
J: TRBJ2-1
length: 17
size: .
V: TRBV6-1
DNA: TGTGCCAGCAGTGATCTAGCGGGAGGTCTTAAGAACAATGAGCAGTTCTTC
CDR3: CASSDLAGGLKNNEQFF

D: TRBD1
J: TRBJ1-2
length: 13
size: .
V: TRBV6-6
DNA: TGTGCCAGCAGCCCTACAGGGGACTATGGCTACACCTTC
CDR3: CASSPTGDYGYTF

D: TRBD2
J: TRBJ2-7
length: 14
size: .
V: TRBV5-4
DNA: TGTGCCAGCAGTTCCCCGGGCGGGAGCTACGAGCAGTACTTC
CDR3: CASSSPGGSYEQYF

D: TRBD2
J: TRBJ2-1
length: 17
size: .
V: TRBV18
DNA: TGTGCCAGCTCACCGACTCTAGCGGGAGGGTCCTACAATGAGCAGTTCTTC
CDR3: CASSPTLAGGSYNEQFF

D: .
J: TRBJ1-3
length: 14
size: .
V: TRBV5-8
DNA: TGTGCCAGCAGCTCCCGGTTCTCTGGAAACACCATATATTTT
CDR3: CASSSRFSGNTIYF

D: .
J: TRBJ1-5
length: 16
size: .
V: TRBV28
DNA: TGTGCCAGCAGTAGGGACGGAGTACTCGGCAATCAGCCCCAGCATTTT
CDR3: CASSRDGVLGNQPQHF

D: .
J: TRBJ1-2
length: 12
size: .
V: TRBV5-1
DNA: TGCGCCAGCAGCTTGGCCTCTGGAGGCTACACCTTC
CDR3: CASSLASGGYTF

D: TRBD1
J: TRBJ2-2
length: 14
size: .
V: TRBV19
DNA: TGTGCCAGTAGTACTCTGACAGGGTCCGGGGAGCTGTTTTTT
CDR3: CASSTLTGSGELFF

D: TRBD1
J: TRBJ2-7
length: 15
size: .
V: TRBV5-6
DNA: TGTGCCAGCAGGGAGGGGACAGGAAGCTCCTACGAGCAGTACTTC
CDR3: CASREGTGSSYEQYF

D: .
J: TRBJ2-3
length: 12
size: .
V: TRBV25-1
DNA: TGTGCCAGCAGTGAATACGGAGATACGCAGTATTTT
CDR3: CASSEYGDTQYF

D: .
J: TRBJ2-7
length: 16
size: .
V: TRBV19
DNA: TGTGCCAGTAGTATAGATCACGCCCGGTTGGCCTACGAGCAGTACTTC
CDR3: CASSIDHARLAYEQYF

D: .
J: TRBJ2-1
length: 16
size: .
V: TRBV7-2
DNA: TGTGCCAGCACCCGACCCGGACAGTTTCTAGGCAATGAGCAGTTCTTC
CDR3: CASTRPGQFLGNEQFF

D: .
J: TRBJ2-7
length: 16
size: .
V: TRBV7-6
DNA: TGTGCCAGCAGCTTAGGTCCCGCGGCAGGGGAGGGCGAGCAGTACTTC
CDR3: CASSLGPAAGEGEQYF

D: .
J: TRBJ2-5
length: 13
size: once
V: TRBV5-6
DNA: TGTGCCAGCAGCTTGGGGCAGCAAGAGACCCAGTACTTC
CDR3: CASSLGQQETQYF

D: .
J: TRBJ1-2
length: 11
size: .
V: TRBV4-2
DNA: TGTGCCAGCAGCCTCGGTGATGGCTACACCTTC
CDR3: CASSLGDGYTF

D: .
J: TRBJ2-2
length: 16
size: .
V: TRBV28
DNA: TGTGCCAGCGCACGCTGGAGGCAGGTGAACACCGGGGAGCTGTTTTTT
CDR3: CASARWRQVNTGELFF

D: .
J: TRBJ2-7
length: 10
size: .
V: TRBV20-1
DNA: TGCAGTGCGGGGTGGTACGAGCAGTACTTC
CDR3: CSAGWYEQYF

D: .
J: TRBJ1-5
length: 15
size: once
V: TRBV28
DNA: TGTGCCAGCTTCGGCCGCTTTTCGGGAAATCAGCCCCAGCATTTT
CDR3: CASFGRFSGNQPQHF